Following are 13 T cell receptor beta chains from one sample sequenced in a study of a mutant IDH1 vaccine in newly diagnosed glioma. The time point is: baseline, week 1 (first vaccination visit). The treatment was: pre-vaccination baseline after standard-of-care therapy. The protocol was immunoSEQ multiplex PCR, while the TCRdb copy is restricted to in-frame clones and leaves out a portion. The sample has 55,000 to 70,000 clones, around 86% seen once. The sequencing here drew on PBMCs, taken from a glioma patient treated with radiotherapy, temozolomide or both. These TCRs come from a man between 25 and 39 years old with glioma.

The chain is built from TRBV7-9 and TRBJ2-3, with TRBD2 identical over 13 bases. The CDR3 is 15 amino acids. After removal of 5 bases from V and 3 bases from J, the junction contained 2 bases not matched to a gene. Germline loops: CDR1 SEHNR, CDR2 FQNEAQ (reference sequence). The CDR3 is CASSVLAGGTDTQYF. The CDR3 region has the DNA TGTGCCAGCAGCGTACTAGCGGGGGGGACAGATACGCAGTATTTT.

This clone was detected a few times. The gene calls are TRBV6-1 and TRBJ1-1, with 9 bases matching TRBD1. Germline trimming cut 5 bases from V and 7 bases from J; bases unmatched to any gene: 2. There are 12 residues in the CDR3. Germline V gene lookup returns CDR1 MNHNS and CDR2 SASEGT. The CDR3 DNA follows: TGTGCCAGCAGTAGACAGGGGGTTGAAGCTTTCTTT. Its translation: CASSRQGVEAFF.

The genes are TRBV5-5 and TRBJ1-1; D gene ambiguous. The CDR3 totals 14 residues. Germline loops: CDR1 SGHKS, CDR2 YYEKEE (reference sequence). The V and J ends lost 2 bases and 1 base respectively, with 9 bases between them. CDR3 coding DNA: TGTGCCAGCAGCTTCATCAGAGGGAACACTGAAGCTTTCTTT. Protein sequence: CASSFIRGNTEAFF.

This rearrangement joins TRBV14 to TRBJ2-7, with TRBD1 identical over 10 bases. Per the germline V gene, CDR1 is SGHDN and CDR2 is FVKESK. The ends lost 4 bases at V and 4 bases at J; junction bases unmatched: 7. The CDR3 is made up of 15 amino acids. CDR3 coding DNA: TGTGCCAGCAGCCTAGGGACAGGGGAAATTTACGAGCAGTACTTC. Translating gives CASSLGTGEIYEQYF.

This rearrangement joins TRBV28 to TRBJ1-4; D possibly corresponds to TRBD1 (5 bases). Germline assignment: CDR1 MDHEN and CDR2 SYDVKM. The CDR3 extends over 13 amino acids. Deletions cut 3 bases from V and 4 bases from J, with 6 bases between. The CDR3: CASSLGGNEKLFF. The CDR3 bases are TGTGCCAGCAGTTTGGGGGGTAATGAAAAACTGTTTTTT.

The chain couples TRBV6-1 to TRBJ1-2, with unresolved D. The CDR3 runs 15 residues. V was shortened by 1 base and J by 0 bases, with 9 bases between the two germline ends. The V gene's germline CDR1 is MNHNS and CDR2 SASEGT. CDR3 nucleotides: TGTGCCAGCAGTGAAGGAGGGCCCGCTAACTATGGCTACACCTTC. Its protein product is CASSEGGPANYGYTF.

CDR3 sequence (DNA): TGTGCCAGCAGCGCCATCGGGGGTCCCAATTCACCCCTCCACTTT. This codes for CASSAIGGPNSPLHF. The rearrangement links TRBV9 to TRBJ1-6; TRBD1 might be the D (5 bases). This CDR3 is 15 amino acids long. With 3 bases removed from V and 7 bases from J, the gap between germline ends came to 14 bases. Germline CDR1 is SGDLS and CDR2 is YYNGEE.

This rearrangement joins TRBV10-3 to TRBJ2-2; D may be TRBD2 (6 bases). The V end lost 2 bases, the J end lost 4 bases, and 8 bases lay between the germline ends. This CDR3 has 14 amino acids. Germline V gives CDR1 ENHRY, CDR2 SYGVKD. CDR3 DNA: TGTGCCATCAGTGAGGGAGCGGGCACCGGGGAGCTGTTTTTT. Its protein product is CAISEGAGTGELFF.

This clone appeared once. The chain uses TRBV7-8 and TRBJ1-5; 9 nucleotides agree with TRBD1. There are 16 residues in the CDR3. The V gene end was trimmed by 1 base and the J gene end by 5 bases; junction bases not matched to a gene: 6. Germline CDR1 reads SGHVS; CDR2 reads FQNEAQ. CDR3 sequence (DNA): TGTGCCAGCAGCTTAGGGGTGGGACAGGGAGATCAGCCCCAGCATTTT. As protein: CASSLGVGQGDQPQHF.

The V and J genes are TRBV6-6 and TRBJ2-7; no firm D call. The CDR3 consists of 14 residues. Germline values: CDR1 MNHNY, CDR2 SVGAGI (reference sequence). V was clipped by 6 bases and J by 3 bases, with 15 bases between them. The CDR3 DNA follows: TGTGCCAGCAGATCCTTACAGAAGTTCTACGAGCAGTACTTC. It translates to CASRSLQKFYEQYF.

The V and J genes are TRBV27 and TRBJ2-1; 9 nucleotides line up with TRBD2. This CDR3 is built from 14 residues. The V segment lost 6 bases and the J segment 3 bases; nucleotides outside the gene matches: 3. Germline V gives CDR1 MNHEY, CDR2 SMNVEV (reference sequence). The CDR3 is CASRLAGVYNEQFF. The CDR3 DNA reads as TGTGCCAGCAGGTTAGCGGGGGTCTACAATGAGCAGTTCTTC.

The chain has TRBV2 and TRBJ2-1, with 13 bases identical to TRBD2. V lost 6 bases, J lost 0 bases, and 11 bases stayed unmatched. In germline, CDR1 is SNHLY, CDR2 FYNNEI. The CDR3 covers 19 residues. Here the CDR3 reads CASSDGLAGALSSYNEQFF. The DNA for the CDR3 is TGTGCCAGCAGCGACGGACTAGCGGGGGCCCTAAGCTCCTACAATGAGCAGTTCTTC.

The chain uses TRBV29-1 and TRBJ2-1; D is undetermined. Germline V gene sequence: CDR1 SQVTM, CDR2 ANQGSEA. The CDR3 totals 14 residues. Trimming shortened V by 4 bases and J by 0 bases, and 10 bases separated the two germline ends. CDR3 coding DNA: TGCAGCGTTGGTTACAAGAGCTCCTACAATGAGCAGTTCTTC. Translated, it gives CSVGYKSSYNEQFF.